This is a list of T cell receptor beta chains from one sample in a study of T-cell reconstitution after alpha-beta-depleted transplantation in children. TCRdb reprocessed the PCR reads via MiXCR and lists one record per CDR3 protein. The sample yields approximately 27,000 distinct CDR3 sequences, 15% to 20% seen once. Sequenced here: PBMCs, mostly from graft donor cells, sampled 60 days after TCRalphabeta/CD19-depleted stem cell transplant. The receptors derive from a male patient aged 2 to 9 who had a stem cell transplant for acute lymphoblastic leukemia, so the T cells may come from the graft donor. Each CDR3 is given with its conserved first and last residue. A D gene is named only where the DNA matches it firmly. Not all rows give a size; the values are once, few, many and, for expanded clones, a class.

d_gene	abundance	v_gene	j_gene	CDR3aa	CDR3nt
-	few	TRBV15	TRBJ1-3	CATSREGDGKSDTIYF	TGTGCCACCAGCAGAGAAGGGGATGGGAAATCGGACACCATATATTTT
TRBD2	few	TRBV6-5	TRBJ2-1	CASSPKREFDEQFF	TGTGCCAGCAGCCCCAAGCGGGAGTTCGATGAGCAGTTCTTC
-	many	TRBV28	TRBJ1-6	CASSFLNSPLHF	TGTGCCAGCAGTTTCCTTAATTCACCCCTCCACTTT
-	-	TRBV30	TRBJ1-2	CAWSLLGMNYGYTF	TGTGCCTGGAGTTTACTCGGGATGAACTATGGCTACACCTTC
-	-	TRBV3-1	TRBJ2-2	CACSQDTWDTGELFF	TGTGCCTGCAGCCAAGATACATGGGACACCGGGGAGCTGTTTTTT
-	-	TRBV6-1	TRBJ1-3	CASSPGFGTLGGTIYF	TGTGCCAGCAGTCCCGGATTCGGGACATTGGGGGGAACCATATATTTT
TRBD2	-	TRBV19	TRBJ2-2	CASSSGGSGELFF	TGTGCCAGTTCTAGCGGGGGCTCCGGGGAGCTGTTTTTT
-	-	TRBV7-9	TRBJ2-1	CASSSTQGYEQFF	TGTGCCAGCAGCTCGACGCAGGGGTATGAGCAGTTCTTC
-	-	TRBV7-9	TRBJ1-1	CASSKFPGVGAFF	TGTGCCAGCAGCAAATTTCCAGGGGTCGGAGCTTTCTTT
-	many	TRBV7-9	TRBJ1-2	CASSSAKDSYGYTF	TGTGCCAGCAGCTCCGCCAAGGACAGCTATGGCTACACCTTC
-	-	TRBV27	TRBJ2-2	CASRQGPNTGELFF	TGTGCCAGCAGACAGGGCCCGAACACCGGGGAGCTGTTTTTT
-	-	TRBV5-1	TRBJ2-7	CASSFRDEQYF	TGCGCCAGCAGCTTCAGGGACGAGCAGTACTTC
TRBD1	large	TRBV10-3	TRBJ2-6	CATSGQGTVANVLTF	TGTGCCACCTCGGGACAGGGGACTGTGGCCAACGTCCTGACTTTC
TRBD2	medium-sized	TRBV15	TRBJ2-1	CATSRGGGNNEQFF	TGTGCCACCAGCAGAGGCGGGGGTAACAATGAGCAGTTCTTC
-	many	TRBV7-6	TRBJ2-1	CASSLAFSPSDEQFF	TGTGCCAGCAGCTTAGCGTTCAGCCCTTCCGATGAGCAGTTCTTC
TRBD1	-	TRBV15	TRBJ1-3	CATSPLPGQKNTIYF	TGTGCCACCAGCCCCTTACCGGGACAGAAAAACACCATATATTTT
-	-	TRBV20-1	TRBJ1-1	CSARGGPDQGAFF	TGCAGTGCTAGAGGAGGGCCGGACCAGGGAGCTTTCTTT
-	-	TRBV14	TRBJ2-2	CASSQDFTTGELFF	TGTGCCAGCAGCCAAGATTTCACGACCGGGGAGCTGTTTTTT
-	-	TRBV7-9	TRBJ2-7	CASSFTRAYEQYF	TGTGCCAGCAGCTTTACCAGGGCGTACGAGCAGTACTTC
TRBD1	many	TRBV5-1	TRBJ1-1	CASSLQTGKNTEAFF	TGCGCCAGCAGCTTACAGACAGGGAAGAACACTGAAGCTTTCTTT